A selection of T cell receptor beta chains follows, all from one sample in a study of blood T cell repertoires in COVID-19. Repertoires were generated with immunoSEQ multiplex PCR, while TCRdb's copy carries only in-frame clones and drops some. Of some 150,000 clones listed, more than 75% are singletons. Sequencing was performed on peripheral blood. These receptors were collected from a man aged 55-75 years with acute or convalescent COVID-19. CDR3s include the opening cysteine and the closing phenylalanine or tryptophan. The order of the fields is J gene, V gene, D gene, clone size, CDR3 protein, CDR3 DNA. D genes are given only for firm matches. A clone size is listed for some rows: how often the clone was seen (once, few, many), or a class if it is expanded.

J gene: TRBJ2-7; V gene: TRBV4-1; D gene: TRBD2; clone size: NA; CDR3 protein: CASSPQTSSGSFGYEQYF; CDR3 DNA: TGCGCCAGCAGCCCTCAAACGTCTAGCGGGAGTTTTGGCTACGAGCAGTACTTC
J gene: TRBJ2-7; V gene: TRBV4-1; D gene: NA; clone size: few; CDR3 protein: CASSRFYEQGRSYEQYF; CDR3 DNA: TGCGCCAGCAGCCGCTTTTACGAACAGGGGAGGTCCTACGAGCAGTACTTC
J gene: TRBJ2-7; V gene: TRBV4-2; D gene: NA; clone size: NA; CDR3 protein: CASSQVYVGGRVEQYF; CDR3 DNA: TGTGCCAGCAGCCAAGTTTACGTGGGAGGTCGGGTCGAGCAGTACTTC
J gene: TRBJ2-7; V gene: TRBV7-7; D gene: TRBD2; clone size: few; CDR3 protein: CASSLIGVEREGEQYF; CDR3 DNA: TGTGCCAGCAGCTTAATAGGCGTCGAGCGGGAAGGCGAGCAGTACTTC
J gene: TRBJ1-2; V gene: TRBV27; D gene: TRBD1; clone size: NA; CDR3 protein: CASSLGGQPYGYTF; CDR3 DNA: TGTGCCAGCAGTTTAGGGGGACAGCCTTATGGCTACACCTTC
J gene: TRBJ2-5; V gene: TRBV29-1; D gene: TRBD2; clone size: few; CDR3 protein: CSVDGFRRASGLYQETQYF; CDR3 DNA: TGCAGCGTTGATGGGTTTAGGAGGGCTAGCGGCTTGTACCAAGAGACCCAGTACTTC
J gene: TRBJ2-2; V gene: TRBV18; D gene: NA; clone size: NA; CDR3 protein: CASSPPNGRRGNTGELFF; CDR3 DNA: TGTGCCAGCTCACCACCGAACGGTCGCAGGGGAAACACCGGGGAGCTGTTTTTT
J gene: TRBJ1-1; V gene: TRBV6-5; D gene: NA; clone size: NA; CDR3 protein: CASSYSMGSTEAFF; CDR3 DNA: TGTGCCAGCAGTTACTCGATGGGGAGCACTGAAGCTTTCTTT
J gene: TRBJ2-5; V gene: TRBV6-5; D gene: TRBD1; clone size: NA; CDR3 protein: CASSRQGPGETQYF; CDR3 DNA: TGTGCCAGCAGCCGACAGGGACCGGGGGAGACCCAGTACTTC
J gene: TRBJ1-6; V gene: TRBV3-1/TRBV3-2; D gene: NA; clone size: NA; CDR3 protein: CASSPGLIPPLHF; CDR3 DNA: TGTGCCAGCAGCCCGGGACTGATTCCACCCCTCCACTTT
J gene: TRBJ1-2; V gene: TRBV3-1/TRBV3-2; D gene: TRBD1; clone size: NA; CDR3 protein: CASSQWTGFDYGYTF; CDR3 DNA: TGTGCCAGCAGCCAATGGACAGGGTTCGACTATGGCTACACCTTC
J gene: TRBJ1-1; V gene: TRBV11-1; D gene: NA; clone size: NA; CDR3 protein: CASSQNRRNTEAFF; CDR3 DNA: TGTGCCAGCAGCCAAAACAGGCGAAACACTGAAGCTTTCTTT
J gene: TRBJ1-4; V gene: TRBV15; D gene: NA; clone size: NA; CDR3 protein: CATSREIGAEEGEKLFF; CDR3 DNA: TGTGCCACCAGCAGAGAGATCGGGGCAGAGGAGGGTGAAAAACTGTTTTTT
J gene: TRBJ2-7; V gene: TRBV27; D gene: TRBD2; clone size: NA; CDR3 protein: CASSSQGKLAGEQYF; CDR3 DNA: TGTGCCAGCAGTTCACAGGGAAAGCTAGCGGGAGAGCAGTACTTC
J gene: TRBJ2-7; V gene: TRBV18; D gene: TRBD1; clone size: NA; CDR3 protein: CASSLGTGDLYEQYF; CDR3 DNA: TGTGCCAGCTCACTTGGGACAGGGGACCTATACGAGCAGTACTTC